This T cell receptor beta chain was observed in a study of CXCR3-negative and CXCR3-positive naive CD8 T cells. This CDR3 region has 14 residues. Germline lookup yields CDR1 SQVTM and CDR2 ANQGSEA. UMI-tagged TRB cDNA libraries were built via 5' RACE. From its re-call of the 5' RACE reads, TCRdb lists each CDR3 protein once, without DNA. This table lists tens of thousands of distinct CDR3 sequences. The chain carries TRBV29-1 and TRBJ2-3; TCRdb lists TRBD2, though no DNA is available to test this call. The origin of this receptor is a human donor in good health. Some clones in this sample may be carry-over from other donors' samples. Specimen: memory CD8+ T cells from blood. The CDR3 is CSVAWTSITDTQYF.